This T cell receptor (beta chain) was observed in a study of CD8+ T cells in alopecia areata. Overall study: Tofacitinib was given for 6 to 18 months, then stopped for 6 months.

Treatment of the sample: oral pan-JAK inhibitor, 5-10 mg twice daily. Lesional scalp punch biopsies and peripheral blood came from alopecia areata patients. This clone was observed a handful of times. What it recognizes is unknown. RNA extraction and reverse transcription yielded cDNA as sequencing template. Method: immunoSEQ multiplex PCR; TCRdb's copy keeps in-frame clones and lacks some. The sample lists about 3,600 clones; 70% were seen once. The germline gives CDR1 SGHDT, CDR2 YYEEEE. Trimming at V came to 4 bases and at J to 8 bases, leaving 14 bases not matched to a gene. This CDR3 is 15 amino acids long. Study results and limitations: Sequence data from scalp samples additionally include resident alphabeta T cells of normal skin. Clonality in lesional scalp, especially alopecia totalis/universalis, exceeded that of normal scalp.

The source material was skin, sampled at week 24, from a patient treated with tofacitinib. This chain links TRBV5-6 with TRBJ1-2; 7 bases fit TRBD1. This receptor was obtained from a human donor with alopecia areata. The CDR3 spells CASSPLTGVEDGYTF. DNA of the CDR3: TGTGCCAGCAGCCCCCTCACAGGGGTAGAGGACGGCTACACCTTC.